What follows describes a single T cell receptor beta chain. The PCR was carried out with 60 Vbeta primers and 13 Jbeta primers. The protocol was immunoSEQ multiplex PCR, while the TCRdb copy is restricted to in-frame clones and leaves out a portion. Among approximately 190,000 clones listed, roughly 80% were seen once. These data belong to a study of cytomegalovirus exposure and HLA in healthy donors. V dropped 1 base and J dropped 6; count of bases not matched to a gene: 13. The CDR3 length is 17 residues. The V gene's germline CDR1 is SGHVS and CDR2 FQNEAQ. The source material was PBMCs. The chain has TRBV7-8 and TRBJ2-5; 8 bases match TRBD2. The TCR originated in a woman between 45 and 60 years old in good health and CMV-seropositive. CDR3 DNA sequence: TGTGCCAGCAGCTTAGGCTCCTCGGGACTAGGGTTTCAGACCCAGTACTTC. Amino acids: CASSLGSSGLGFQTQYF.